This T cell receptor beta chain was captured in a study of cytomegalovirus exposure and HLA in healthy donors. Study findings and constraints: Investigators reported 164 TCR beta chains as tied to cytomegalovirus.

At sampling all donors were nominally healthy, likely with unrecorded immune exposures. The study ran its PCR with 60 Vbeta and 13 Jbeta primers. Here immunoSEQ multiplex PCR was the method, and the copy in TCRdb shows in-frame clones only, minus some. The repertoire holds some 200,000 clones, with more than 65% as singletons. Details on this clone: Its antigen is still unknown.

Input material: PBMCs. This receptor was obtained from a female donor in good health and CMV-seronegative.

The CDR3 coding sequence is TGTGCCAGCAGCCGCCTCGACAGGGAAATAGGCACAGATACGCAGTATTTT. It codes for CASSRLDREIGTDTQYF. V gene TRBV5-6 combines with J gene TRBJ2-3, with 7 bases lining up with TRBD1. The trim removed 4 bases at V and 1 base at J, leaving 12 bases unmatched. There are 17 residues in the CDR3. Germline assignment: CDR1 SGHDT and CDR2 YYEEEE.